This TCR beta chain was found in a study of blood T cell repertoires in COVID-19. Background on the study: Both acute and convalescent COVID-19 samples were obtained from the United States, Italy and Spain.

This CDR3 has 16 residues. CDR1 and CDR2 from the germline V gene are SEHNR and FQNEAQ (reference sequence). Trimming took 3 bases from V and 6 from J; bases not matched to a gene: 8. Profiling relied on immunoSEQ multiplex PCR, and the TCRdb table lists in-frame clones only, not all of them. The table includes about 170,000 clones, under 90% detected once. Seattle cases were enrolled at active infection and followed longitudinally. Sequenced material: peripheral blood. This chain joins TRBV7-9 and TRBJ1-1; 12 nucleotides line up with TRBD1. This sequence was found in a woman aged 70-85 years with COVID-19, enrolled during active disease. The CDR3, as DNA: TGTGCCAGCAGCTTCCCGGGACAGGGGGCCAGGGCTGAAGCTTTCTTT. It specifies CASSFPGQGARAEAFF.